These 20 T cell receptor beta chains were sequenced from one sample in a study of shared T cell receptors in the human thymus. The repertoire was sequenced with immunoSEQ multiplex PCR; TCRdb's copy has only in-frame clones and lacks some. This table holds more than 300,000 clones, around 95% found once. The sample taken for sequencing was thymocytes. These receptors all come from a human donor.

In DNA form, the CDR3 reads TGCAGCGTTTGGGACAGGAGGCGGGTGGACACCATATATTTT. This encodes CSVWDRRRVDTIYF. The chain has TRBV29-1 and TRBJ1-3; 8 bases match TRBD1. This CDR3 has 14 amino acids. The germline gives CDR1 SQVTM, CDR2 ANQGSEA. The ends lost 5 bases at V and 8 bases at J; junction bases unmatched: 11.

The genes are TRBV6-4 and TRBJ1-1; 11 nucleotides line up with TRBD1. Germline CDR1 reads MRHNA; CDR2 reads SNTAGT. With 6 bases clipped from V and 4 bases from J, the junction kept 13 bases outside the gene matches. The CDR3 runs 17 residues. The CDR3 DNA follows: TGTGCCAGCAGCGCACAGGCCGAGGGACAGGGGGTCACTGAAGCTTTCTTT. It encodes CASSAQAEGQGVTEAFF.

The V gene is TRBV9, the J gene TRBJ1-2, with D perhaps matching TRBD1 (6 bases). Germline CDR1 and CDR2: SGDLS and YYNGEE. There are 15 residues in the CDR3. V lost 1 base and J lost 4, with 14 bases in between. The CDR3 nucleotides are TGTGCCAGCAGCGTACCTGAAGGGGGTCCCTATGGCTACACCTTC. This sequence encodes CASSVPEGGPYGYTF.

V usage is TRBV6-1 and J usage is TRBJ2-1; 13 nucleotides line up with TRBD2. With 4 bases clipped from V and 7 bases from J, the junction kept 10 bases outside the gene matches. From germline, CDR1 is MNHNS and CDR2 SASEGT. This CDR3 is 17 amino acids long. The DNA for the CDR3 is TGTGCCAGCAGTGTTCAACCGGGACTAGCGGGGATGAATGAGCAGTTCTTC. Protein sequence: CASSVQPGLAGMNEQFF.

V is TRBV27 and J is TRBJ1-5; 7 positions match TRBD1. After removal of 5 bases from V and 7 bases from J, the junction contained 11 bases not matched to a gene. Per germline, CDR1 MNHEY and CDR2 SMNVEV (reference sequence). The CDR3 runs to 15 residues. The CDR3 spells CASSLDRDREQPQHF. DNA of the CDR3: TGTGCCAGCAGTCTCGACAGGGACCGGGAGCAGCCCCAGCATTTT.

This clone is a singleton in its sample. The chain employs TRBV28 and TRBJ2-1; no definite D call. Looked up from germline, CDR1 is MDHEN and CDR2 is SYDVKM. The V gene lost 5 bases and the J gene lost 5 bases, with 10 bases spanning the gap. This CDR3 comprises 13 residues. CDR3 protein: CASSPQSDNEQFF. Here the CDR3 DNA reads TGTGCCAGCAGTCCGCAATCGGACAATGAGCAGTTCTTC.

This chain joins TRBV28 and TRBJ2-1; no firm D call. The CDR3 extends over 13 amino acids. V shed 7 bases and J shed 8 bases, with 15 bases lying between them. Germline CDR1 and CDR2: MDHEN and SYDVKM. For the CDR3, the DNA is TGTGCCAGCACCGAGGACCCCCGAGATGAGCAGTTCTTC. It yields the protein CASTEDPRDEQFF.

The rearrangement joins TRBV4-3 to TRBJ2-2; a weak D match, TRBD2 (6 bases). The CDR3 totals 16 residues. In germline, CDR1 is LGHNA, CDR2 YSLEER. Trimming shortened V by 0 bases and J by 1 base, and 9 bases separated the two germline ends. The CDR3 is CASSQDGGRNTGELFF. In DNA form, the CDR3 reads TGCGCCAGCAGCCAAGATGGGGGGAGGAACACCGGGGAGCTGTTTTTT.

This chain joins TRBV7-6 and TRBJ2-5; D not certain. Deletions cut 1 base from V and 1 base from J, with 13 bases between. The CDR3 extends over 16 amino acids. The V gene's germline CDR1 is SGHVS and CDR2 FNYEAQ. The CDR3 is CASSLGHLRFQETQYF. For the CDR3, the DNA is TGTGCCAGCAGCTTAGGGCACCTACGCTTCCAAGAGACCCAGTACTTC.

V and J are TRBV15 and TRBJ2-2; tentatively, D is TRBD2 (9 bases). This CDR3 contains 17 residues. Germline V lookup: CDR1 LNHNV, CDR2 YYDKDF (reference sequence). V gave up 8 bases and J gave up 8 bases, with 27 bases separating them. The CDR3 sequence: CATLQGVLAGNSGELFF. CDR3 nucleotides: TGTGCCACCCTACAGGGGGTTCTAGCGGGGAACTCTGGGGAGCTGTTTTTT.

This sequence joins TRBV11-2 and TRBJ2-1; 8 bases are a match to TRBD2. V trimming: 5 bases; J trimming: 4 bases; junction bases outside the gene matches: 4. Germline V CDR1 and CDR2: SGHAT, FQNNGV. The CDR3 has 14 amino acids. CDR3 sequence: CASSLTSEYNEQFF. The CDR3 nucleotides read TGTGCCAGCAGCCTGACTAGCGAATACAATGAGCAGTTCTTC.

V and J are TRBV7-2 and TRBJ1-1; D ambiguous. The V and J ends lost 1 base and 2 bases respectively, with 14 bases between them. This CDR3 region has 16 residues. Germline V gene sequence: CDR1 SGHTA, CDR2 FQGNSA. The CDR3 nucleotides are TGTGCCAGCAGCTTAGAAATTCTTTCCTTTAACACTGAAGCTTTCTTT. It specifies CASSLEILSFNTEAFF.

The chain uses TRBV28 and TRBJ1-5, with D unclear. V was cut by 3 bases and J by 5 bases, with 17 bases left in between. Per the germline V gene, CDR1 is MDHEN and CDR2 is SYDVKM. CDR3 length: 16 residues. The CDR3: CASSLRRDGLDQPQHF. The CDR3 nucleotides read TGTGCCAGCAGTTTGCGAAGAGACGGGCTAGATCAGCCCCAGCATTTT.

The chain couples TRBV2 to TRBJ2-1, with TRBD2 matching over 15 bases. V lost 1 base and J lost 5; bases outside the gene matches: 15. Germline V CDR1 and CDR2: SNHLY, FYNNEI. The CDR3 contains 21 residues. This chain's CDR3 is CASSEGDAGLAGGPFHNEQFF. For the CDR3, the DNA is TGTGCCAGCAGTGAAGGTGATGCCGGACTAGCGGGAGGGCCCTTCCACAATGAGCAGTTCTTC.

The V and J genes are TRBV28 and TRBJ2-7; 7 bases agree with TRBD2. Germline V gene lookup returns CDR1 MDHEN and CDR2 SYDVKM. V was clipped by 4 bases and J by 6 bases; unmatched bases: 6. The CDR3 sequence is 13 residues long. The DNA of the CDR3 is TGTGCCAGCAGTTGGCGGGAGCGGGGCGAGCAGTACTTC. Amino acids: CASSWRERGEQYF.

The rearrangement uses TRBV6-5 and TRBJ2-2; TRBD1 matches 8 bases. The J segment lost 4 bases and the V segment lost 2 bases, leaving 6 bases of the junction unmatched. The CDR3 sequence is 16 residues long. The germline V gene has CDR1 MNHEY and CDR2 SVGAGI. CDR3: CASSYIGDRSTGELFF. The CDR3 nucleotides read TGTGCCAGCAGTTACATAGGGGACAGGAGCACCGGGGAGCTGTTTTTT.

The chain uses TRBV5-4 and TRBJ2-7, with D possibly TRBD2 on 6 matching bases. Germline CDR1 is SGHNT and CDR2 is YYREEE (reference sequence). The CDR3 is made up of 14 amino acids. Deletions cut 1 base from V and 3 bases from J, with 11 bases between. CDR3 bases: TGTGCCAGCAGCTTGCCGGGAGCCAACTACGAGCAGTACTTC. Its translation: CASSLPGANYEQYF.

This clone was counted a few times. The V call is TRBV5-1, the J call TRBJ2-7, with 7 nucleotides matching TRBD1. The V gene end was trimmed by 5 bases and the J gene end by 3 bases; junction bases not matched to a gene: 17. CDR3 size: 17 residues. Germline-derived CDR1 and CDR2 are SGHRS and YFSETQ. The CDR3 here is CASSPPNPTGVYYEQYF. CDR3 DNA sequence: TGCGCCAGCAGTCCTCCTAACCCTACAGGGGTCTACTACGAGCAGTACTTC.

The chain employs TRBV5-8 and TRBJ2-7; D call uncertain. The CDR3 loop spans 11 amino acids. Trimming left V 4 bases short and J 2 bases short, with 4 bases between. Germline V gene data show CDR1 as SGHTS and CDR2 as YDEGEE. The DNA of the CDR3 is TGTGCCAGCAGCCTTGCCTACGAGCAGTACTTC. It translates to CASSLAYEQYF.

The chain combines TRBV6-5 with TRBJ2-3; perhaps TRBD1 as D (5 bases). CDR1 MNHEY and CDR2 SVGAGI come from the germline V gene. V dropped 0 bases and J dropped 6 bases, with 13 bases sitting between them. The length of the CDR3 is 15 residues. The CDR3 here is CASSYSDSKGDTQYF. DNA of the CDR3: TGTGCCAGCAGTTACTCGGATTCGAAGGGGGATACGCAGTATTTT.